These 23 T cell receptor beta chains share one sample of origin, sequenced in a study of cytomegalovirus exposure and HLA in healthy donors. PCR involved 60 Vbeta and 13 Jbeta primers. Assay used: immunoSEQ multiplex PCR; TCRdb lists only in-frame clones, some missing. In the table there are 110,000 or so clones, roughly 77% of which are singletons. The sequenced material came from PBMCs. These receptors all stem from a man aged 45-65 years in good health and CMV-seropositive.

The chain combines TRBV28 with TRBJ2-7; 7 positions agree with TRBD2. CDR1 and CDR2 from the germline V gene are MDHEN and SYDVKM. V was clipped by 6 bases and J by 6 bases; unmatched bases: 8. The CDR3 runs to 13 residues. CDR3 in DNA: TGTGCCAGCAGCCTACCCCGGGGGGTCGAGCAGTACTTC. This encodes CASSLPRGVEQYF.

The rearrangement joins TRBV6-1 to TRBJ2-5; no clear D gene. This CDR3 comprises 15 residues. Trimming stripped 2 bases from V and 4 bases from J, with 14 bases between. Germline CDR1 reads MNHNS; CDR2 reads SASEGT. CDR3 bases: TGTGCCAGCAGTGAACCCCTGGGCAGAAGAGAGACCCAGTACTTC. It is translated as CASSEPLGRRETQYF.

The J gene is TRBJ1-1, the V gene TRBV7-9, with D possibly being TRBD1 (6 bases). Germline V lookup: CDR1 SEHNR, CDR2 FQNEAQ (reference sequence). Trimming pared 5 bases from V and 8 bases from J, leaving 15 bases between. This CDR3 comprises 13 residues. CDR3 region: CASSLMGAAEAFF. The CDR3, as DNA: TGTGCCAGCAGCCTTATGGGGGCAGCCGAAGCTTTCTTT.

The chain links TRBV5-6 to TRBJ1-4, with D perhaps TRBD1 (6 bases). V shed 4 bases and J shed 7 bases, with 11 bases lying between them. CDR1 is SGHDT and CDR2 is YYEEEE in the germline V gene. There are 13 residues in the CDR3. The CDR3 nucleotides are TGTGCCAGCAGCCTTCTCAGGGGTGAAAAACTGTTTTTT. Amino acid sequence: CASSLLRGEKLFF.

This rearrangement joins TRBV30 to TRBJ2-5, with D tentatively TRBD1 (5 bases). The CDR3 loop spans 12 amino acids. Trimming cost V 8 bases and J 4 bases, with 14 bases left between them. Germline loops: CDR1 GTSNPN, CDR2 SVGIG (reference sequence). CDR3 in DNA: TGTGCCGGGCAGGGATACGGAGAGACCCAGTACTTC. Protein sequence: CAGQGYGETQYF.

This clone was recorded once. The rearrangement links TRBV4-3 to TRBJ1-1; D gene uncertain. The CDR3 is made up of 16 amino acids. Germline V gives CDR1 LGHNA, CDR2 YSLEER. The ends were cut back, 3 bases at V and 0 bases at J, with 14 bases in the middle. CDR3 in amino acids: CASSHFPRTVNTEAFF. CDR3 in DNA: TGCGCCAGCAGCCATTTTCCTCGGACTGTGAACACTGAAGCTTTCTTT.

V usage is TRBV5-1 and J usage is TRBJ1-1; 7 bases align to TRBD1. In germline, CDR1 is SGHRS, CDR2 YFSETQ. This CDR3 spans 14 amino acids. Germline trimming cut 0 bases from V and 4 bases from J; bases unmatched to any gene: 3. The CDR3 DNA follows: TGCGCCAGCAGCTTGGACGCAGGGGGCACTGAAGCTTTCTTT. This translates into CASSLDAGGTEAFF.

The rearrangement links TRBV2 to TRBJ2-7; 9 bases are shared with TRBD2. From germline, CDR1 is SNHLY and CDR2 FYNNEI. The junction had 7 bases not matched to a gene; V was cut back by 6 bases and J by 4 bases. The CDR3 spans 14 residues. Written as DNA, the CDR3 is TGTGCCAGCAGGAAAGCGGGGGGAAAGTACGAGCAGTACTTC. It specifies CASRKAGGKYEQYF.

The V gene is TRBV6-5, the J gene TRBJ1-2; D unclear. Germline CDR1 and CDR2: MNHEY and SVGAGI. The V end was cut by 2 bases, the J end by 8 bases, with 21 bases between. The CDR3 runs 16 residues. DNA of the CDR3: TGTGCCAGCAGTTACAGGCAGACTGGCCTCTCCGGAGGCTACACCTTC. Residues: CASSYRQTGLSGGYTF.

In its sample, this clone was seen a few times. The genes are TRBV5-8 and TRBJ1-2, with D unresolved. This CDR3 is built from 13 residues. The V and J ends lost 1 base and 4 bases respectively, with 8 bases between them. Germline V gives CDR1 SGHTS, CDR2 YDEGEE. CDR3 nucleotide sequence: TGTGCCAGCAGCTTGAGTCTCGGCTATGGCTACACCTTC. Its protein is CASSLSLGYGYTF. The full variable domain, completed using reference TRBV5-8 and TRBJ1-2, is EAGVTQSPTHLIKTRGQQATLRCSPISGHTSVYWYQQALGLGLQFLLWYDEGEERNRGNFPPRFSGRQFPNYSSELNVNALELEDSALYLCASSLSLGYGYTFGSGTRLTVV.

The chain uses TRBV6-1 and TRBJ1-6; possible D gene TRBD1, 6 bases. CDR3 length equals 15 residues. Trimming cost V 6 bases and J 8 bases, with 17 bases left between them. CDR1 MNHNS and CDR2 SASEGT come from the germline V gene. The CDR3 spells CASSPSGTPYSPLHF. Written as DNA, the CDR3 is TGTGCCAGCAGCCCATCCGGGACACCCTATTCACCCCTCCACTTT.

The chain uses TRBV5-3 and TRBJ2-2, with 8 bases aligning to TRBD1. TRBV5-3 is an ORF, and what it does is uncertain. J lost 11 bases, V lost 0 bases, and 12 bases had no gene match. The CDR3 consists of 16 residues. The CDR3 protein is CARSLDNRGSGKELFF. CDR3 nucleotide sequence: TGTGCCAGAAGCTTGGATAACAGGGGGTCGGGAAAAGAGCTGTTTTTT.

The chain uses TRBV6-5 and TRBJ1-2, with D perhaps matching TRBD1 (5 bases). CDR3 length: 15 amino acids. The V gene's germline CDR1 is MNHEY and CDR2 SVGAGI. Trimming shortened V by 7 bases and J by 2 bases, and 17 bases separated the two germline ends. CDR3 loop: CASTDNGATNYGYTF. Written as DNA, the CDR3 is TGTGCCAGCACCGATAATGGGGCCACGAACTATGGCTACACCTTC.

The chain is built from TRBV6-5 and TRBJ1-2; 7 bases fit TRBD1. Germline V gene sequence: CDR1 MNHEY, CDR2 SVGAGI. The CDR3 spans 15 residues. With 6 bases clipped from V and 7 bases from J, the junction kept 14 bases outside the gene matches. CDR3 sequence (DNA): TGTGCCAGCAGCCTAGGGGCAGGGGGGAGTCGTGGCTACACCTTC. It specifies CASSLGAGGSRGYTF.

The chain carries TRBV5-4 and TRBJ1-2, with TRBD1 matching over 11 bases. Per germline, CDR1 SGHNT and CDR2 YYREEE (reference sequence). J was trimmed by 8 bases and V by 3 bases; bases with no gene match: 15. The CDR3 runs 17 residues. CDR3 protein: CASSSKFRDRGVYGYTF. The CDR3 region has the DNA TGTGCCAGCAGCTCTAAATTCCGGGACAGGGGGGTTTACGGCTACACCTTC.

The chain carries TRBV6-1 and TRBJ2-1, with D perhaps TRBD1 (6 bases). The CDR3 length is 15 residues. Per the germline V gene, CDR1 is MNHNS and CDR2 is SASEGT. The germline V and J ends were trimmed by 6 bases and 0 bases, with 12 bases remaining between them. The CDR3 DNA reads as TGTGCCAGCAGACTAGGACAGAGCTCCTACAATGAGCAGTTCTTC. Its protein product is CASRLGQSSYNEQFF.

This clone was counted only a few times. The chain has TRBV28 and TRBJ1-1; D is unclear. This CDR3 comprises 13 residues. The V and J ends lost 4 bases and 0 bases respectively, with 6 bases between them. Looked up from germline, CDR1 is MDHEN and CDR2 is SYDVKM. The CDR3 DNA reads as TGTGCCAGCAGTTCCCAGATGAACACTGAAGCTTTCTTT. Protein sequence: CASSSQMNTEAFF. The full variable domain, in which reference TRBV28 and TRBJ1-1 provide the parts outside the CDR3, is DVKVTQSSRYLVKRTGEKVFLECVQDMDHENMFWYRQDPGLGLRLIYFSYDVKMKEKGDIPEGYSVSREKKERFSLILESASTNQTSMYLCASSSQMNTEAFFGQGTRLTVV.

The V call is TRBV6-1, the J call TRBJ1-5, with TRBD1 identical over 7 bases. This CDR3 region has 15 residues. V lost 7 bases to trimming and J lost 5 bases; unmatched junction nucleotides: 11. Germline lookup yields CDR1 MNHNS and CDR2 SASEGT. In nucleotides, the CDR3 is TGTGCCAGCATTGGCGCTCAGGGGGGCGATCAGCCCCAGCATTTT. It specifies CASIGAQGGDQPQHF.

The rearrangement links TRBV30 to TRBJ2-3; 8 bases are shared with TRBD2. CDR1 is GTSNPN, CDR2 SVGIG, per germline (reference sequence). With V trimmed by 7 bases and J by 4 bases, 7 bases remained unmatched. The CDR3 totals 13 residues. CDR3 amino acids: CALGLGGADTQYF. CDR3 sequence (DNA): TGTGCCTTGGGACTAGGGGGGGCAGATACGCAGTATTTT.

This clone has more than one count but fewer than ten. The chain links TRBV19 to TRBJ2-5, with D perhaps matching TRBD2 (6 bases). TRBJ2-7 explains the end of the DNA better; the J call may be wrong. The CDR3 extends over 12 amino acids. Germline V gene sequence: CDR1 LNHDA, CDR2 SQIVND (reference sequence). CDR3: CASSPGTDEQYF. For the CDR3, the DNA is TGTGCCAGTAGTCCCGGGACTGACGAGCAGTACTTC.

Worth noting for this clone: This sample also contains other DNA sequences that code for the same CDR3. The chain employs TRBV7-3 and TRBJ1-6, with TRBD1 as a possible D gene (5 bases). Germline CDR1 reads SGHTA; CDR2 reads FQGTGA. The V and J ends lost 5 bases and 6 bases respectively, with 11 bases between them. The CDR3 runs to 14 residues. CDR3 in amino acids: CASSPGGANSPLHF. Written as DNA, the CDR3 is TGTGCCAGCAGCCCGGGAGGGGCTAATTCACCCCTCCACTTT.

This clone was picked up one time. The J gene is TRBJ1-2, the V gene TRBV7-9, with D uncertain. Germline V gene sequence: CDR1 SEHNR, CDR2 FQNEAQ (reference sequence). Trimming left V 5 bases short and J 1 base short, with 14 bases between. The CDR3 is 15 amino acids. The CDR3 protein is CASSAGIRGNYGYTF. In DNA, the CDR3 is TGTGCCAGCAGCGCGGGGATCCGGGGTAACTATGGCTACACCTTC.

The chain joins TRBV7-6 to TRBJ2-5, with TRBD2 matching 8 bases. Germline CDR1 SGHVS, CDR2 FNYEAQ. The CDR3 consists of 16 residues. Trimming cost V 6 bases and J 4 bases; bases outside gene matches: 13. CDR3 sequence: CASRTSPGLGGETQYF. CDR3 coding DNA: TGTGCCAGCAGGACATCACCGGGACTAGGGGGAGAGACCCAGTACTTC.